The 17 T cell receptor beta chains below were found in one sample sequenced in a study of CD4 and CD8 cells across lung adenocarcinoma regions. MiXCR was run by TCRdb on the PCR reads, yielding one entry per CDR3 protein. The sample has about 20,000 distinct CDR3 sequences; approximately 49% are singletons. Sequencing was performed on CD8+ T cells from the center of a lung tumor. All receptors derive from a female donor with lung adenocarcinoma. The CD4 and CD8 labels of this study may be unreliable.

This clonotype was seen more than once but under ten times. The CDR3 DNA follows: TGTGCCAGCAGTATACCGGGGGAGGTGGAGACCCAGTACTTC. Its translation: CASSIPGEVETQYF. The gene calls are TRBV25-1 and TRBJ2-1; D possibly corresponds to TRBD2 (6 bases). The DNA matches TRBJ2-5 better at its end, which makes the J call doubtful. The CDR3 is made up of 14 amino acids. Per germline, CDR1 MGHDK and CDR2 SYGVNS.

CDR3 residues: CASTISGRNTGELFF. The CDR3 DNA is TGTGCCAGCACTATTAGCGGGAGAAACACCGGGGAGCTGTTTTTT. This chain links TRBV6-1 with TRBJ2-2; TRBD2 agrees at 9 bases. This CDR3 region has 15 residues. The trim removed 7 bases at V and 2 bases at J, leaving 5 bases unmatched. The germline gives CDR1 MNHNS, CDR2 SASEGT.

This clonotype was seen a few times. This chain uses TRBV20-1 with TRBJ1-2; possible D gene TRBD1, 5 bases. V lost 3 bases to trimming and J lost 4 bases, with 15 bases between them. The CDR3 contains 14 residues. CDR1 DFQATT and CDR2 SNEGSKA come from the germline V gene (reference sequence). The CDR3 DNA reads as TGCAGTGCTAGTCCAAGAGGGGTTGGCTATGGCTACACCTTC. This sequence encodes CSASPRGVGYGYTF.

The sample holds many counts of this clonotype. This chain joins TRBV4-1 and TRBJ2-2, with D maybe TRBD1 (6 bases). Trimming shortened V by 5 bases and J by 5 bases, and 24 bases separated the two germline ends. The germline CDR1 and CDR2 sequences are MGHRA and YSYEKL. This CDR3 is 18 amino acids long. In DNA form, the CDR3 reads TGCGCCAGCAGCAACGACCCCAAGGACAGTACTTGGACCGGGGAGCTGTTTTTT. This codes for CASSNDPKDSTWTGELFF.

This rearrangement joins TRBV6-1 to TRBJ2-1; D not resolved. The tail of the sequence fits TRBJ2-7 better, so the J call may be wrong. The length of the CDR3 is 13 residues. In germline, CDR1 is MNHNS, CDR2 SASEGT. CDR3 protein: CASRPGTHYEQYF. For the CDR3, the DNA is TGTGCCAGCAGACCGGGCACCCACTACGAGCAGTACTTC.

This clonotype was counted ten times or more. The V and J genes are TRBV12-3 or TRBV12-4 and TRBJ2-7; the D is unclear. Trimming removed 3 bases from V and 6 bases from J, with 15 bases in between. The CDR3 loop spans 14 amino acids. The CDR3 DNA is TGTGCCAGCAGTTTTACTCCCCTTAAGAGCGAGCAGTACTTC. It encodes CASSFTPLKSEQYF.

In this sample, this clonotype is medium-sized. This chain uses TRBV6-5 with TRBJ2-7, with D possibly TRBD2 on 5 matching bases. The CDR3 spans 15 residues. The V gene's germline CDR1 is MNHEY and CDR2 SVGAGI. The V end was cut by 0 bases, the J end by 2 bases, with 11 bases between. The CDR3 reads CASSYSTGRAYEQYF. The CDR3 DNA reads as TGTGCCAGCAGTTACTCGACTGGGAGAGCCTACGAGCAGTACTTC.

A few counts support this clonotype. The chain carries TRBV4-2 and TRBJ1-2; 10 bases match TRBD1. The junction had 21 bases not matched to a gene; V was cut back by 4 bases and J by 4 bases. Germline V lookup: CDR1 LGHNA, CDR2 YNFKEQ. The CDR3 runs to 20 residues. CDR3 region: CASSPDTTGTLGTGAYGYTF. The CDR3 DNA reads as TGTGCCAGCAGCCCTGACACTACGGGCACCTTGGGGACAGGGGCCTATGGCTACACCTTC.

A word on this clonotype: The CDR3 does not end in the conserved phenylalanine or tryptophan, so this is likely a read error. It is unclear where the CDR3 begins or ends on the DNA, so no DNA is shown, and the CDR3 is as TCRdb lists it. The V gene is TRBV27, the J gene TRBJ2-3. With termini counted, the CDR3 has 11 amino acids. Germline V gene sequence: CDR1 MNHEY, CDR2 SMNVEV (reference sequence). The CDR3 sequence is CASGPPDTRTL.

Remarks on this clonotype: The junction shows a germline mismatch at one end, possibly a read error. The chain combines TRBV10-1 with TRBJ2-3, with a weak D call TRBD2 (6 bases). CDR1 is WNHNN and CDR2 is SYGVQD in the germline V gene (reference sequence). The CDR3 consists of 14 residues. The CDR3 DNA is TGCGCGAGCAAGGGGAGGCAAGACCAAGATACGCAGTATTTC. Amino acid sequence: CASKGRQDQDTQYF.

The rearrangement joins TRBV6-1 to TRBJ2-1, with TRBD2 matching over 14 bases. The V segment lost 6 bases and the J segment 6 bases; nucleotides outside the gene matches: 4. Per the germline V gene, CDR1 is MNHNS and CDR2 is SASEGT. This CDR3 contains 15 residues. CDR3 coding DNA: TGTGCCAGCAGGACGACTAGCGGGAGGGTCAATGAGCAGTTCTTC. Translating gives CASRTTSGRVNEQFF.

This sequence joins TRBV27 and TRBJ1-6; no definite D call. The CDR3 spans 15 residues. V lost 4 bases and J lost 9, with 16 bases in between. Germline lookup yields CDR1 MNHEY and CDR2 SMNVEV (reference sequence). CDR3 sequence: CASSWNIAEGSPLHF. CDR3 DNA sequence: TGTGCCAGCAGTTGGAATATCGCAGAAGGTTCACCCCTCCACTTT.

This clonotype was observed a single time. The V gene is TRBV14, the J gene TRBJ2-1, with D perhaps TRBD1 (5 bases). The J call may be wrong; the DNA end is better matched by TRBJ2-5. The CDR3 covers 17 residues. Looked up from germline, CDR1 is SGHDN and CDR2 is FVKESK. CDR3 DNA: TGTGCCAGCAGCCAAGATTATGGGGCAGGGCCCACGTGGACCCAGTACTTC. Its translation: CASSQDYGAGPTWTQYF.

The chain uses TRBV6-1 and TRBJ2-1; D possibly uses TRBD1 or TRBD2 (5 bases each). Germline values: CDR1 MNHNS, CDR2 SASEGT. The length of the CDR3 is 12 residues. V was trimmed by 4 bases and J by 12 bases, leaving 13 bases between them. The CDR3 sequence is CASSALGDWQFF. The CDR3 nucleotides read TGTGCCAGCAGTGCCCTGGGGGATTGGCAGTTCTTC.

By sample fraction, this clonotype is medium-sized. The DNA for the CDR3 is TGCGCCAGCAGCATGCATAGGTCAGATACGCAGTATTTT. Translation: CASSMHRSDTQYF. The V and J genes are TRBV10-2 and TRBJ2-3; D call uncertain. Per germline, CDR1 WSHSY and CDR2 SAAADI. There are 13 residues in the CDR3. V dropped 6 bases and J dropped 4 bases, with 11 bases sitting between them.

For this clonotype: The junction differs from germline at one of its ends, possibly a read error. The chain recombines TRBV27 with TRBJ1-2; D not resolved. The CDR3 is 16 amino acids. Germline V lookup: CDR1 MNHEY, CDR2 SMNVEV (reference sequence). The CDR3 region is CASSLIGLGDNNGAFF. The CDR3 DNA follows: TGTGCCAGCAGTTTAATAGGCCTAGGTGATAACAATGGAGCTTTCTTC.

The V call is TRBV27, the J call TRBJ1-1; 8 nucleotides align to TRBD1. Germline assignment: CDR1 MNHEY and CDR2 SMNVEV (reference sequence). V gave up 5 bases and J gave up 3 bases; unmatched junction bases: 8. This CDR3 is built from 15 residues. The CDR3 reads CASSTWTGMDTEAFF. The CDR3, as DNA: TGTGCCAGCAGTACCTGGACAGGGATGGACACTGAAGCTTTCTTT.